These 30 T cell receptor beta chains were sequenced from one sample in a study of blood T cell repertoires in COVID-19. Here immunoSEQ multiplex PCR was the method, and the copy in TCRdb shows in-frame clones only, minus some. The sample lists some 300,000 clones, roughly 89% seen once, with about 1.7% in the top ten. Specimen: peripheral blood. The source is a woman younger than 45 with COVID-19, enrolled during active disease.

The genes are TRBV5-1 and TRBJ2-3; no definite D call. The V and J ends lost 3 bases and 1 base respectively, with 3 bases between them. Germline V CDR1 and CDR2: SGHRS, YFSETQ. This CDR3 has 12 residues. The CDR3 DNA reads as TGCGCCAGCAGCTCAGGCACAGATACGCAGTATTTT. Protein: CASSSGTDTQYF.

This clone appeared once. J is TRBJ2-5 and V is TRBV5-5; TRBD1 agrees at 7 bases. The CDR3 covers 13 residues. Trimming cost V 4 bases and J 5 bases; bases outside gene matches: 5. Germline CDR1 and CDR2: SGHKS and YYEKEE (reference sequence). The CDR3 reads CASSPTGIETQYF. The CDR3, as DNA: TGTGCCAGCAGCCCGACAGGGATTGAGACCCAGTACTTC.

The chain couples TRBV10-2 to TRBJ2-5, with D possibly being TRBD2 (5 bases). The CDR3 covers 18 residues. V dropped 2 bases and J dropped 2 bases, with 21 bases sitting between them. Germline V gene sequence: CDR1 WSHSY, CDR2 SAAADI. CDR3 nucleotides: TGCGCCAGCAGTGAGGGTCTAGCCCCCCGGATAGAACAAGAGACCCAGTACTTC. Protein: CASSEGLAPRIEQETQYF.

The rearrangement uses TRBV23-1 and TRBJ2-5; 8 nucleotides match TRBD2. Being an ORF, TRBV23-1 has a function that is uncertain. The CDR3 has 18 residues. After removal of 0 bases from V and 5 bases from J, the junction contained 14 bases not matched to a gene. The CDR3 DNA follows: TGCGCCAGCAGTCAATCTGGGGTAGCGGGGTTAGGGGGTGAGACCCAGTACTTC. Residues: CASSQSGVAGLGGETQYF.

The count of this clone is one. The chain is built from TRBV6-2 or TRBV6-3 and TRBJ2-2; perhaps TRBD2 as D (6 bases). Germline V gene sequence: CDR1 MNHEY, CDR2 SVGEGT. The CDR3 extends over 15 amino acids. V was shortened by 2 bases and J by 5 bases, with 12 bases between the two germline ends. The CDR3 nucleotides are TGTGCCAGCAGTTACCCCCCCGCGGGGACCGGGGAGCTGTTTTTT. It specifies CASSYPPAGTGELFF.

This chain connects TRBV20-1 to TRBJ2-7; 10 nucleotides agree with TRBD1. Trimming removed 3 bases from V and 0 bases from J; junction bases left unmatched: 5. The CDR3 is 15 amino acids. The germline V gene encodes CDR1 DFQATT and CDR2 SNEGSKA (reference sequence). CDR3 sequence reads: CSASWDRGSSYEQYF. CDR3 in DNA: TGCAGTGCTAGTTGGGACAGGGGAAGCTCCTACGAGCAGTACTTC.

The CDR3 nucleotides read TGCGCCAGCAGCTACAGGGTGAGGGACAATGAGCAGTTCTTC. Translating it yields CASSYRVRDNEQFF. The chain carries TRBV5-1 and TRBJ2-1, with D possibly matching TRBD1 (6 bases). The germline CDR1 and CDR2 sequences are SGHRS and YFSETQ. CDR3 length: 14 amino acids. Trimming took off 3 bases at V and 5 bases at J, with 12 bases between the two ends. The full variable domain, its missing parts supplied by reference TRBV5-1 and TRBJ2-1, is KAGVTQTPRYLIKTRGQQVTLSCSPISGHRSVSWYQQTPGQGLQFLFEYFSETQRNKGNFPGRFSGRQFSNSRSEMNVSTLELGDSALYLCASSYRVRDNEQFFGPGTRLTVL.

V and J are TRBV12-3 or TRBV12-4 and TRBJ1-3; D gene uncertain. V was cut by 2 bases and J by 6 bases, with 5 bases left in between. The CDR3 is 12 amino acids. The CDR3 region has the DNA TGTGCCAGCAGTTTACGGGAAAACACCATATATTTT. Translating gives CASSLRENTIYF.

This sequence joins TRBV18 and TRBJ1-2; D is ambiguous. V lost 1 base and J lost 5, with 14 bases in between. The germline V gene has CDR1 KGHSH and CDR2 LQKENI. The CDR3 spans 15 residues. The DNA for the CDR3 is TGTGCCAGCTCACCACGGAGGGATCAAGGATATGGCTACACCTTC. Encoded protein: CASSPRRDQGYGYTF.

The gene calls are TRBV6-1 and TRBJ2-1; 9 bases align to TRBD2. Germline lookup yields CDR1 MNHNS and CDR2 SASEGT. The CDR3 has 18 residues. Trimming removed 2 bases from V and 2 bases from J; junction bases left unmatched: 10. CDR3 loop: CASSETPYGTSPYNEQFF. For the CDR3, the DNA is TGTGCCAGCAGTGAAACCCCATACGGGACTAGCCCCTACAATGAGCAGTTCTTC.

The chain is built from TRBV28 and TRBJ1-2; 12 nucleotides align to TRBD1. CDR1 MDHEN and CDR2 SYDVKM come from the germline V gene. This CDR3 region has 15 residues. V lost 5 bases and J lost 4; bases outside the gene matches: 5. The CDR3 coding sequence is TGTGCCAGCAGTCCCGGGACAGGGGGCCCCTATGGCTACACCTTC. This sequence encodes CASSPGTGGPYGYTF.

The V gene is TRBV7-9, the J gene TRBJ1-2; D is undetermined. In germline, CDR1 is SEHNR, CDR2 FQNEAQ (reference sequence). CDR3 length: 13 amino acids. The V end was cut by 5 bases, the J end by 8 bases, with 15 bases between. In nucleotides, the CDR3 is TGTGCCAGCAGCCCTGGACTTCGCGGCGGCTACACCTTC. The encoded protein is CASSPGLRGGYTF.

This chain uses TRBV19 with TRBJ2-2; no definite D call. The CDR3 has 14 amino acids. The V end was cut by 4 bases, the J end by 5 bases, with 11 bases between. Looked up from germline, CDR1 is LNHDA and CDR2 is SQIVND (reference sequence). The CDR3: CASSRELPTGELFF. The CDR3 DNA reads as TGTGCCAGTAGTAGAGAACTACCTACCGGGGAGCTGTTTTTT.

The CDR3 loop is CATSRVGGLYIQYF. DNA for the CDR3: TGTGCCACCAGCAGAGTGGGGGGGCTTTACATTCAGTACTTC. The J gene is TRBJ2-4, the V gene TRBV15, with a possible D match to TRBD2 (7 bases). V lost 1 base to trimming and J lost 8 bases, with 12 bases between them. The CDR3 consists of 14 residues. From germline, CDR1 is LNHNV and CDR2 YYDKDF (reference sequence).

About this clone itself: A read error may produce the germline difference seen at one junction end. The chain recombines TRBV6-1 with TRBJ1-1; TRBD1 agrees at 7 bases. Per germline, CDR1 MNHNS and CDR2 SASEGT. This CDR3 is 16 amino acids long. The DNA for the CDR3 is TGTGCCAGCAGGGAAGAGCCCCGACAGGGAGGAACTGAAGCTTTCTTT. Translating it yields CASREEPRQGGTEAFF.

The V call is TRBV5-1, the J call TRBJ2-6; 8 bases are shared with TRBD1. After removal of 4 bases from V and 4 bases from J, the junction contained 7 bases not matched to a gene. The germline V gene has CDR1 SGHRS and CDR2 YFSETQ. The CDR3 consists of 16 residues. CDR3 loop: CASSLRTGTGANVLTF. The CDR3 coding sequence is TGCGCCAGCAGCCTCCGGACAGGGACCGGGGCCAACGTCCTGACTTTC.

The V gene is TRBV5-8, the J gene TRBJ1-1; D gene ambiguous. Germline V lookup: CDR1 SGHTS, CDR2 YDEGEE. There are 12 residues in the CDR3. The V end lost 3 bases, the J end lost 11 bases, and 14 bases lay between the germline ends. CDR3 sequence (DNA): TGTGCCAGCAGCTGGGGTAGAGGGAGGGCTTTCTTT. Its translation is CASSWGRGRAFF.

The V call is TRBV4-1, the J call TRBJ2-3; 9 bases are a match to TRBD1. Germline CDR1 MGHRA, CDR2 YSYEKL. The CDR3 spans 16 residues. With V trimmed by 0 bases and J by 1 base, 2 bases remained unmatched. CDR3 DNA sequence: TGCGCCAGCAGCCAAGAGGGGGACAGGGGCACAGATACGCAGTATTTT. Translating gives CASSQEGDRGTDTQYF.

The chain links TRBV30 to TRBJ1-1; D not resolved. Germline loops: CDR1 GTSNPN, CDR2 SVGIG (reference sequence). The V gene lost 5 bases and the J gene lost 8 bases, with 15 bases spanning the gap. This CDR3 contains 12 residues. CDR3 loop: CAWARRFAEAFF. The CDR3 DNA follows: TGTGCCTGGGCCCGGAGGTTCGCCGAAGCTTTCTTT.

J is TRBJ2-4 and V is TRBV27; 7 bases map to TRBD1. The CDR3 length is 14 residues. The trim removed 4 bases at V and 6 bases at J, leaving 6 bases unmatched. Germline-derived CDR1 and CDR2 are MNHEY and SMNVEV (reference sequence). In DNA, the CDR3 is TGTGCCAGCAGTTCTCTTCGGGACAGAAACATTCAGTACTTC. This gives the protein CASSSLRDRNIQYF.

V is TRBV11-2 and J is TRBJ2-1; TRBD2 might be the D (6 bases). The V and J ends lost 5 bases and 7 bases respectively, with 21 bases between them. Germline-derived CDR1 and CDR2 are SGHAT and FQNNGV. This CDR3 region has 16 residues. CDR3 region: CASSPGGGLGLNEQFF. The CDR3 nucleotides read TGTGCCAGCAGCCCAGGTGGGGGGTTAGGTCTAAATGAGCAGTTCTTC.

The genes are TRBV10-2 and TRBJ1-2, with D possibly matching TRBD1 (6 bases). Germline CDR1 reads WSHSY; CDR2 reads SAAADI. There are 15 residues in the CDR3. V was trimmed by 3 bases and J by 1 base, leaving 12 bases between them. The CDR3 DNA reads TGCGCCAGCAGTGATGTGGGAGGGGGTAACTATGGCTACACCTTC. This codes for CASSDVGGGNYGYTF.

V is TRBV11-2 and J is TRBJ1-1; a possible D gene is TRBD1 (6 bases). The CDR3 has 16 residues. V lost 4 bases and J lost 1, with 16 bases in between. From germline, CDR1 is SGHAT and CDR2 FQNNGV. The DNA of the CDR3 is TGTGCCAGCAGCTCATGGTTTGGGACACCGAACACTGAAGCTTTCTTT. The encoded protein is CASSSWFGTPNTEAFF.

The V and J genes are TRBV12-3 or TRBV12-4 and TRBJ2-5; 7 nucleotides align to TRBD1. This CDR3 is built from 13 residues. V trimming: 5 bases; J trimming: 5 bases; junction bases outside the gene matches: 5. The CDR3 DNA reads TGTGCCAGCAGTCTAGGGGGCGCGGAGACCCAGTACTTC. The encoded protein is CASSLGGAETQYF.

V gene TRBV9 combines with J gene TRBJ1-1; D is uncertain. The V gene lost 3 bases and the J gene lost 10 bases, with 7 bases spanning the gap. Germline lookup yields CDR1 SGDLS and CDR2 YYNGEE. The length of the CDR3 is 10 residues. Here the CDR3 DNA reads TGTGCCAGCAGCGGCGAGGGAGCTTTCTTT. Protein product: CASSGEGAFF.

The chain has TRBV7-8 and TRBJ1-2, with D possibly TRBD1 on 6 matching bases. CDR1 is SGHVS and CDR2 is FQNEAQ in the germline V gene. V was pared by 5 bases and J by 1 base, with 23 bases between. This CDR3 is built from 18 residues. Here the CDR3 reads CASSPVGGREPFNYGYTF. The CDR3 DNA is TGTGCCAGCAGCCCGGTGGGGGGGCGCGAGCCCTTTAACTATGGCTACACCTTC.

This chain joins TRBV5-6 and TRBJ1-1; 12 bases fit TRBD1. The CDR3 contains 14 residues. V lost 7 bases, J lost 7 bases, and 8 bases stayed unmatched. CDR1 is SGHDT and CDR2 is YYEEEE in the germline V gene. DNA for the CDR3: TGTGCCAGCGGGCGGGACAGGGGGCGAGGTGAAGCTTTCTTT. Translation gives CASGRDRGRGEAFF.

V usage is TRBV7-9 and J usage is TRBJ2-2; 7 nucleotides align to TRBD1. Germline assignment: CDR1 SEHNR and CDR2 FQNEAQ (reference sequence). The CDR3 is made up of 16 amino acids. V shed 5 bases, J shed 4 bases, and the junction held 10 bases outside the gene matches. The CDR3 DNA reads TGTGCCAGCAGCATAATCTGGGCAGGGGGCACCGGGGAGCTGTTTTTT. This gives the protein CASSIIWAGGTGELFF.

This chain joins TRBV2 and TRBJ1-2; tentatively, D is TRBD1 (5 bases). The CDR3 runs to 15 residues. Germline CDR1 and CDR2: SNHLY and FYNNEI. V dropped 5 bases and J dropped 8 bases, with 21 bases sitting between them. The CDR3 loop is CASSRVSTVLYGYTF. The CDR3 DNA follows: TGTGCCAGCAGTCGAGTTTCGACAGTGCTTTACGGCTACACCTTC. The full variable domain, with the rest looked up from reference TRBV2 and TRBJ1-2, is EPEVTQTPSHQVTQMGQEVILRCVPISNHLYFYWYRQILGQKVEFLVSFYNNEISEKSEIFDDQFSVERPDGSNFTLKIRSTKLEDSAMYFCASSRVSTVLYGYTFGSGTRLTVV.

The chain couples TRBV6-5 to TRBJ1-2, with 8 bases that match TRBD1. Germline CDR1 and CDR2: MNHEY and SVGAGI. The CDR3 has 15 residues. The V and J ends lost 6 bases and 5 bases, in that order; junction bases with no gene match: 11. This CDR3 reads CASRAPDRVWYGYTF. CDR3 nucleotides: TGTGCCAGCAGAGCCCCGGACAGGGTGTGGTATGGCTACACCTTC.